This T cell receptor beta chain was documented in a study of OX40 agonist ivuxolimab in advanced cancers. Overall study: Enrollees could have had prior anti-PD-1, anti-PD-L1 or anti-CTLA-4 therapy, which about 42% had received.

Clones were sequenced by immunoSEQ multiplex PCR, and TCRdb holds only the in-frame ones, with some missing. This table has nearly 60,000 clones, about 90% appearing once. This TCR was sampled from an adult with an advanced solid tumor such as melanoma, head and neck, liver or kidney cancer. The source was CD4+ or CD8+ T cells sorted from blood, collected in a trial of the OX40 agonist ivuxolimab.

In nucleotides, the CDR3 is TGTGCCAGCAGATATAGCGGGAGTATCTACAATGAGCAGTTCTTC. It specifies CASRYSGSIYNEQFF. The chain recombines TRBV7-9 with TRBJ2-1; 9 positions match TRBD2. Germline V gene lookup returns CDR1 SEHNR and CDR2 FQNEAQ (reference sequence). This CDR3 has 15 residues. The junction had 6 bases not matched to a gene; V was cut back by 6 bases and J by 3 bases. The full variable domain, with the rest looked up from reference TRBV7-9 and TRBJ2-1, is DTGVSQNPRHKITKRGQNVTFRCDPISEHNRLYWYRQTLGQGPEFLTYFQNEAQLEKSRLLSDRFSAERPKGSFSTLEIQRTEQGDSAMYLCASRYSGSIYNEQFFGPGTRLTVL.